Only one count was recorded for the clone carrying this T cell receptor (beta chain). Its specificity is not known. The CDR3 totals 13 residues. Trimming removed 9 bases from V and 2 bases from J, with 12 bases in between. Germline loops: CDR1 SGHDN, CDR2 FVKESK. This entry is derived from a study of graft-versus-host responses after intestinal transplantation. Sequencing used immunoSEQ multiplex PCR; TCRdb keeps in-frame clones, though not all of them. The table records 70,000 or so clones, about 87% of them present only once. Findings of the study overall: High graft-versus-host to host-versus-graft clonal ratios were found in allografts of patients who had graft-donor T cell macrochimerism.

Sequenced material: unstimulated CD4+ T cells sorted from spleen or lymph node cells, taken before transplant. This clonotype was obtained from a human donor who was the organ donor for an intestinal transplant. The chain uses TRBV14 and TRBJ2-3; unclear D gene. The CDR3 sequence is CASKEEDTDTQYF. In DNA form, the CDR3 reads TGTGCCAGTAAAGAAGAGGACACAGATACGCAGTATTTT.